These 9 T cell receptor beta chains came from one sample sequenced in a study of shared clonotypes between healthy human individuals. Repertoires were generated with immunoSEQ multiplex PCR, while TCRdb's copy carries only in-frame clones and drops some. Among some 2 million clones listed, about 95% were seen once. Naive CD8 cells, CD45RO-negative and positively selected for CCR7, excluded terminally differentiated effector memory CD45RA+ cells. Sample: naive CD8+ T cells sorted from blood. The receptors originated from a man between 18 and 29 years old in good health.

This clone has only one observation. This chain joins TRBV7-9 and TRBJ2-5, with a possible D match to TRBD2 (5 bases). Germline V gene data show CDR1 as SEHNR and CDR2 as FQNEAQ (reference sequence). Trimming cost V 5 bases and J 5 bases, with 12 bases left between them. CDR3 length: 13 amino acids. The CDR3 protein is CASSTGVGETQYF. The CDR3 DNA is TGTGCCAGCAGCACCGGGGTCGGCGAGACCCAGTACTTC.

The V gene is TRBV6-1, the J gene TRBJ2-1; 7 bases are shared with TRBD1. Trimming cost V 8 bases and J 4 bases; bases outside gene matches: 5. Germline V gene lookup returns CDR1 MNHNS and CDR2 SASEGT. This CDR3 spans 13 amino acids. The CDR3 nucleotides are TGTGCCAGCGGTTGGGACAGATACAATGAGCAGTTCTTC. It specifies CASGWDRYNEQFF.

This rearrangement joins TRBV19 to TRBJ1-2; TRBD1 is a possible D gene (5 bases). CDR1 LNHDA and CDR2 SQIVND come from the germline V gene (reference sequence). The CDR3 has 16 amino acids. V dropped 4 bases and J dropped 2 bases, with 17 bases sitting between them. The CDR3 here is CASSTRIRGDNYGYTF. The DNA of the CDR3 is TGTGCCAGTAGTACCCGAATCCGGGGGGACAACTATGGCTACACCTTC.

This clone was counted only a few times. This rearrangement joins TRBV4-1 to TRBJ2-1, with D unresolved. The germline CDR1 and CDR2 sequences are MGHRA and YSYEKL. Trimming pared 5 bases from V and 9 bases from J, leaving 8 bases between. There are 11 residues in the CDR3. The CDR3 protein is CASSFTGEQFF. The DNA of the CDR3 is TGCGCCAGCAGCTTTACGGGTGAGCAGTTCTTC.

The J gene is TRBJ2-2, the V gene TRBV11-2; no reliable D call. With 5 bases removed from V and 7 bases from J, the gap between germline ends came to 20 bases. Per the germline V gene, CDR1 is SGHAT and CDR2 is FQNNGV. This CDR3 is 16 amino acids long. This CDR3 is CASSPYPPGNGGELFF. The CDR3 DNA sequence: TGTGCCAGCAGCCCCTATCCCCCGGGTAACGGCGGGGAGCTGTTTTTT.

Points on this clone: One junction end disagrees with the germline gene, perhaps due to a read error. This chain joins TRBV7-7 and TRBJ2-1; 10 bases agree with TRBD1. The CDR3 runs 15 residues. CDR1 is SSHAT and CDR2 is FNYEAQ in the germline V gene (reference sequence). DNA of the CDR3: TGTGCTAGCAGCCAATGGGACAGGGGTTACAATGAGCAGTTCTTC. It codes for CASSQWDRGYNEQFF.

As for this clone: Other DNA sequences in the same sample also yield this CDR3. The J gene is TRBJ2-2, the V gene TRBV27; the D is unclear. The germline CDR1 and CDR2 sequences are MNHEY and SMNVEV (reference sequence). V was clipped by 5 bases and J by 4 bases, with 5 bases between them. CDR3 size: 12 residues. In DNA, the CDR3 is TGTGCCAGCAGTCTTCGCACCGGGGAGCTGTTTTTT. Translated, it gives CASSLRTGELFF.

The V and J genes are TRBV5-8 and TRBJ1-1, with a weak D call TRBD1 (5 bases). The CDR3 is 14 amino acids. V lost 3 bases and J lost 5, with 14 bases in between. Germline-derived CDR1 and CDR2 are SGHTS and YDEGEE. The chain's CDR3 is CASSSWDRDTEAFF. DNA for the CDR3: TGTGCCAGCAGCTCATGGGACCGCGATACTGAAGCTTTCTTT.

The chain employs TRBV18 and TRBJ2-7, with D unresolved. The CDR3 spans 14 residues. CDR1 is KGHSH and CDR2 is LQKENI in the germline V gene. V dropped 0 bases and J dropped 2 bases, with 8 bases sitting between them. CDR3 nucleotides: TGTGCCAGCTCACCACCGGACGGACCCTACGAGCAGTACTTC. Translated: CASSPPDGPYEQYF.